Included here is one T cell receptor beta chain sequence, with context. The specificity of this receptor is unknown. No base-level quality is on record; no much larger clone is a single base apart. The sample belongs to a study of cytotoxic CD8 clonotypes in ibrutinib-treated CLL (dated by TCRdb to about 2021). Some background on the complete study: In this cohort, around 15 patients were treatment-naive and 11 to 12 were relapsed/refractory, while fewer than 18 had unmutated IGHV. Partial responses were observed in about 24 patients and complete responses in 2; after a median follow-up of around 68 months, remission was maintained in approximately 14 patients and progression was observed in some 12. Response samples were obtained after a median of 12 months of treatment, with a range of roughly 6 to 40 months. On average, each sample yielded around 230,000 productive templates and about 94,000 productive rearrangements. Of the approximately 86 participants in the trial, 25 to 30 had longitudinal samples available. Cryopreserved peripheral blood mononuclear cells were collected before treatment, at response, and at either disease progression or sustained remission. Every sample from remission and from progressive disease was obtained while the patients were still on ibrutinib.

Study-wide findings and limitations: Baseline clonality was found to be higher than that of age-matched healthy donors and was strongly correlated with circulating CD8+ T-cell counts. Public clonotypes were rare and either shrank or stayed stable during treatment, and the rise in clonality at ibrutinib response reflected expansion of private clonotypes. Clonality increased at ibrutinib response, stayed stable in sustained remission, and fell back toward baseline at progression. Sampling times were not matched between sustained-remission and progressing patients, and lymph node repertoires were not studied.

The time point label, read with the paper, signifies: eleven to twelve months on ibrutinib. For TCR beta library preparation, roughly 2 micrograms of genomic DNA were extracted from the cryopreserved PBMCs. High-throughput TCR beta sequencing was performed on longitudinal blood samples from CLL patients receiving ibrutinib monotherapy. The patients were enrolled in a single-center, open-label phase 2 trial of ibrutinib monotherapy. The CDR3 measures 13 amino acids from cysteine to phenylalanine. The retained sequence is limited to the CDR3, 39 bases, with the frame set at the first base. Deletion took 5 bases off V and 4 bases off J, with a span of 11 bases between the germline ends. The germline V gene specifies SGHDT as CDR1 and YYEEEE as CDR2. Each clonotype received, on average, 10x coverage in deep resolution sequencing performed on a MiSeq, where the target depth lay between 1 in 1 million and 1 in 200,000 T cells. TCR beta libraries were generated with the immunoSEQ hsTCRB Kit. Per the source publication's procedure: ImmunoSEQ Data Assistant and ImmunoSEQ Analyzer were used for data analysis, and V, D and J genes were assigned according to IMGT definitions. Clonality, which ranges from 0 to 1, was calculated as one minus the normalized Shannon entropy of productive rearrangement frequencies. Public clonotype analysis was restricted to overrepresented clonotypes comprising at least 0.05% of each patient's repertoire. About a dozen age-matched healthy donor repertoires from immuneACCESS served as clonality controls. TCRdb obtained this table from immuneACCESS and retained in-frame rearrangements with V and J assigned. These tables miss some clones; where compared with another copy, unresolved V genes account for less than half of the shortfall, and the remainder is unexplained. V and J calls and clone size are copied from that table; D and trimming were computed from the DNA. Within this sample are tens of thousands of clones, with 70% to 80% of them counted one time only. 4% to 5.5% of the sample is held by the ten biggest clonotypes.

This sample comprised PBMCs, obtained after 12 months of ibrutinib treatment. The V and J genes are TRBV5-6 and TRBJ2-3; there is no confident call for the D gene. This TCR was sampled from a human donor with chronic lymphocytic leukemia. Here is the DNA: TGTGCCAGCAGAAACCCGCCGGCAGATACGCAGTATTTT. Its amino acids are CASRNPPADTQYF. With the portions outside the CDR3 filled from the reference TRBV5-6 and TRBJ2-3 genes, the complete variable region becomes DAGVTQSPTHLIKTRGQQVTLRCSPKSGHDTVSWYQQALGQGPQFIFQYYEEEERQRGNFPDRFSGHQFPNYSSELNVNALLLGDSALYLCASRNPPADTQYFGPGTRLTVL.